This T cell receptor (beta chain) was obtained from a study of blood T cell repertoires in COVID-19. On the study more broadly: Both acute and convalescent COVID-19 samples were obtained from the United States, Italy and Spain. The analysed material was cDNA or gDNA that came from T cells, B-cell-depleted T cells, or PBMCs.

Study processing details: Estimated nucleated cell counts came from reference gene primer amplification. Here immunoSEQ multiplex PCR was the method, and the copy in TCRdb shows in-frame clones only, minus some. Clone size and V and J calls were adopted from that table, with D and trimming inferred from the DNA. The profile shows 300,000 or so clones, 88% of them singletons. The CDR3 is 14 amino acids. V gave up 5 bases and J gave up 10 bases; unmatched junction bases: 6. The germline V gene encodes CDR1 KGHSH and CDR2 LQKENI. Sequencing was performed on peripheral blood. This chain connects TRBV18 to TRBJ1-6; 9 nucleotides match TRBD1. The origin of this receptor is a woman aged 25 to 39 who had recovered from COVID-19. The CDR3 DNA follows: TGTGCCAGCTCAACACAGGGGGCTGGGTCACCCCTCCACTTT. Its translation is CASSTQGAGSPLHF.